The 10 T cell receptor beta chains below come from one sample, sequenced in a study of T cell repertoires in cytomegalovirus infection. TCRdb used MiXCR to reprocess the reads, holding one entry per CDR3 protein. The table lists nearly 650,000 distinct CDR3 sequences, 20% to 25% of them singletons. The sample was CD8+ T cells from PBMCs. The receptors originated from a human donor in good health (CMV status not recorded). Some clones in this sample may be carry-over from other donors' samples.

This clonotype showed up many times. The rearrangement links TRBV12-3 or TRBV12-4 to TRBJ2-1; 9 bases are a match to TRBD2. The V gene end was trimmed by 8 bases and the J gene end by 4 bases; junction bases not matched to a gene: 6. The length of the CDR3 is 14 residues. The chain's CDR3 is CASGSGGLYNEQFF. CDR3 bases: TGTGCCAGCGGTAGCGGGGGACTTTACAATGAGCAGTTCTTC.

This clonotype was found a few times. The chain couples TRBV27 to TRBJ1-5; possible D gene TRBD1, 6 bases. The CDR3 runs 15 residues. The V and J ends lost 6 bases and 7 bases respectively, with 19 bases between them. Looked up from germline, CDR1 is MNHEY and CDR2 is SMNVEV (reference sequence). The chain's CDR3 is CASSPRGEIRQPQHF. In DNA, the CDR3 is TGTGCCAGCAGCCCGAGGGGGGAAATTAGGCAGCCCCAGCATTTT.

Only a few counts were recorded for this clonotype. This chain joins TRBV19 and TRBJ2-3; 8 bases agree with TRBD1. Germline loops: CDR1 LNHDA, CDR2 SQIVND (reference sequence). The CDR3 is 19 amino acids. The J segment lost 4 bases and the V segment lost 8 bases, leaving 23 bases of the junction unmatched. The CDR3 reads CASSISLLPRTGSADTQYF. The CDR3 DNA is TGTGCCAGTTCTATTTCCCTCCTTCCCCGGACAGGGAGCGCAGATACGCAGTATTTT.

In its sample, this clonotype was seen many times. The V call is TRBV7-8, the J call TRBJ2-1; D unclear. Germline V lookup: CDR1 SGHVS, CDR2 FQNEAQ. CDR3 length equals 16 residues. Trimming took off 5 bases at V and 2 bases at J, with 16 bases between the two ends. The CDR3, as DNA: TGTGCCAGCAGCACCAATGAGATGGATCCCTACAATGAGCAGTTCTTC. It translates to CASSTNEMDPYNEQFF.

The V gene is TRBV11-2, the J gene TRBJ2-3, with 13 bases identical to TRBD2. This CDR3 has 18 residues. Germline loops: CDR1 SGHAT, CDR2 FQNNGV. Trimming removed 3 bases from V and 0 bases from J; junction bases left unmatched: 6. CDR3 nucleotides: TGTGCCAGCAGCTTCCGGACTAGCGGGGGACCAAGCACAGATACGCAGTATTTT. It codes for CASSFRTSGGPSTDTQYF.

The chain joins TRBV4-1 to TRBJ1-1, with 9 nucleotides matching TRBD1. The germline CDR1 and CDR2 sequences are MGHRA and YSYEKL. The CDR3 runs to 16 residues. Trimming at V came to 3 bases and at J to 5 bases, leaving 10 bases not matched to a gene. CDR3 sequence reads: CASSQPLGQGRTEAFF. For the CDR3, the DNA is TGCGCCAGCAGCCAGCCCTTAGGACAGGGGCGTACTGAAGCTTTCTTT.

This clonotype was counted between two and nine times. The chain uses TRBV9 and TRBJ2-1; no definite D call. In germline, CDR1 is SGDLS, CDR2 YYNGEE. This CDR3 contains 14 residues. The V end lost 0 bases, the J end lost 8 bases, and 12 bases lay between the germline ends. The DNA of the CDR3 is TGTGCCAGCAGCGTAGGTCGGTCCTCGGATGAGCAGTTCTTC. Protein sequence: CASSVGRSSDEQFF.

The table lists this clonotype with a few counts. DNA of the CDR3: TGCAGTGCTCAGCCCGGGGGCTATGGCTACACCTTC. Residues: CSAQPGGYGYTF. The chain is built from TRBV20-1 and TRBJ1-2; D possibly corresponds to TRBD1 (5 bases). This CDR3 is 12 amino acids long. Per the germline V gene, CDR1 is DFQATT and CDR2 is SNEGSKA (reference sequence). Trimming took 5 bases from V and 4 from J, leaving 11 bases between them.

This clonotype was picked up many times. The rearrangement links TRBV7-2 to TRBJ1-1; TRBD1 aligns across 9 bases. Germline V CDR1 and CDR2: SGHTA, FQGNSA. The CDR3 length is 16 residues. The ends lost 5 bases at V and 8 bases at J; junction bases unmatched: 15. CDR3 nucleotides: TGTGCCAGCAGCCCGCCCCTATGGGACAGGGAAGGGGAAGCTTTCTTT. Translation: CASSPPLWDREGEAFF.

The DNA of the CDR3 is TGTGCCAGCAGTCCGGCGAGGGGAGCATACGAGCAGTACGTC. Amino acids: CASSPARGAYEQYV. The V and J genes are TRBV27 and TRBJ2-7; D may correspond to TRBD1 or TRBD2 (5 bases each). Germline CDR1 MNHEY, CDR2 SMNVEV (reference sequence). With 5 bases removed from V and 4 bases from J, the gap between germline ends came to 15 bases. The CDR3 contains 14 residues.